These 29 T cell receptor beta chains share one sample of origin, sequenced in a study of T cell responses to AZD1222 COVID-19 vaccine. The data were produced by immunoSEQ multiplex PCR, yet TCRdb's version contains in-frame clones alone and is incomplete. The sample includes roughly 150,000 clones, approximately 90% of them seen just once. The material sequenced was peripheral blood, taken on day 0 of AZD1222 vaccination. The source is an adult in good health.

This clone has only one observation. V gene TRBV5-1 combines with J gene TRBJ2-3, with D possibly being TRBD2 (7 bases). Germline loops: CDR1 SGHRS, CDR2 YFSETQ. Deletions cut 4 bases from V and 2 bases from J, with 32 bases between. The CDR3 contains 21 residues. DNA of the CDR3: TGCGCCAGCAGCCCGGGGGGTTCCGGGGGCATTTTGGCGGGATTCACAGATACGCAGTATTTT. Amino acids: CASSPGGSGGILAGFTDTQYF.

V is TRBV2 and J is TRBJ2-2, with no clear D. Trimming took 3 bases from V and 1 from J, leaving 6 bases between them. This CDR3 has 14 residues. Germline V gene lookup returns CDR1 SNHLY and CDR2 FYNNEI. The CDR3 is CASSEPRNTGELFF. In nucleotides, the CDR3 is TGTGCCAGCAGTGAGCCTAGGAACACCGGGGAGCTGTTTTTT.

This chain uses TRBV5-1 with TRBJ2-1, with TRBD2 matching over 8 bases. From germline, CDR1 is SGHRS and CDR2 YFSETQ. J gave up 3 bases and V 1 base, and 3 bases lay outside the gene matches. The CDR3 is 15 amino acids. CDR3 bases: TGCGCCAGCAGCTTGTCGGGAGGGGACTACAATGAGCAGTTCTTC. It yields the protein CASSLSGGDYNEQFF.

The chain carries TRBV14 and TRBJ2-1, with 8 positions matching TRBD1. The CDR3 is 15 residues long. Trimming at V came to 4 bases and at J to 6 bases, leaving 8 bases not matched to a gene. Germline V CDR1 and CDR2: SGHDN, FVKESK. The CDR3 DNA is TGTGCCAGCAGCCCCGGGACAGGTTGGGGCAATGAGCAGTTCTTC. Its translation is CASSPGTGWGNEQFF.

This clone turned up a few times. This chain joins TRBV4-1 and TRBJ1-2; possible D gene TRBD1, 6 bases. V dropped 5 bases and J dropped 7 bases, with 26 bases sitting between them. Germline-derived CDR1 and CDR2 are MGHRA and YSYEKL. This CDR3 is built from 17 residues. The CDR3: CASSSPATGNFVGGYTF. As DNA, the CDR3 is TGCGCCAGCAGCTCGCCAGCTACAGGGAACTTTGTTGGTGGCTACACCTTC.

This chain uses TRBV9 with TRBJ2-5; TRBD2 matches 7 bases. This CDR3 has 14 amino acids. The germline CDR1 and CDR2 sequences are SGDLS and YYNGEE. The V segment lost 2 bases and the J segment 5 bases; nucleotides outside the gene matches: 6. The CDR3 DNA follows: TGTGCCAGCAGCGTGGGAGGGTTTCGGGAGACCCAGTACTTC. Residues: CASSVGGFRETQYF. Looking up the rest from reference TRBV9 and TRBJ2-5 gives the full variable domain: DSGVTQTPKHLITATGQRVTLRCSPRSGDLSVYWYQQSLDQGLQFLIQYYNGEERAKGNILERFSAQQFPDLHSELNLSSLELGDSALYFCASSVGGFRETQYFGPGTRLLVL.

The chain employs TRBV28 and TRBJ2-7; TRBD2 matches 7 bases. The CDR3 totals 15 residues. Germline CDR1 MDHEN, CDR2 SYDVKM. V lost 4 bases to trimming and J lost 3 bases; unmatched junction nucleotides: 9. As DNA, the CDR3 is TGTGCCAGCAGTTCACGGACTAGGAAGGGCTACGAGCAGTACTTC. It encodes CASSSRTRKGYEQYF.

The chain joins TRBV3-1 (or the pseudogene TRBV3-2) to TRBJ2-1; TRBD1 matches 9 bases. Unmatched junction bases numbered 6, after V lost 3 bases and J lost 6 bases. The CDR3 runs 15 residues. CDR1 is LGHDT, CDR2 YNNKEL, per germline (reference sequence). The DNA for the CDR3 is TGTGCCAGCAGCCAGGGACAGGGCCGAGTCAATGAGCAGTTCTTC. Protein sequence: CASSQGQGRVNEQFF.

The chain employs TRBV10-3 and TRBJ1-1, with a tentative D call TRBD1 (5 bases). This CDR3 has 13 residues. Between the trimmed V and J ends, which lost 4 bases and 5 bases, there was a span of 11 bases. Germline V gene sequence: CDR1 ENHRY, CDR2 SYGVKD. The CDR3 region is CAISAGGPTEAFF. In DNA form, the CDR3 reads TGTGCCATCAGTGCTGGGGGACCGACTGAAGCTTTCTTT.

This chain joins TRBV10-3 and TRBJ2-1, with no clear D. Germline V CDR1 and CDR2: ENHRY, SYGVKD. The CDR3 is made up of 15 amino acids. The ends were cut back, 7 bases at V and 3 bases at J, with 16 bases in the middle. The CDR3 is CAIIYCGLLYNEQFF. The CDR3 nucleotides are TGTGCCATCATTTACTGCGGCTTACTCTACAATGAGCAGTTCTTC.

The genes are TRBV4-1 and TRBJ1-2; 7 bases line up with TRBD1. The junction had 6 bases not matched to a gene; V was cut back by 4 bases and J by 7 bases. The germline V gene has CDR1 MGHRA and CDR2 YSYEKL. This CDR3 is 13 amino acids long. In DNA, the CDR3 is TGCGCCAGCAGCCCGAGACAGGGTTCTGGCTACACCTTC. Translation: CASSPRQGSGYTF.

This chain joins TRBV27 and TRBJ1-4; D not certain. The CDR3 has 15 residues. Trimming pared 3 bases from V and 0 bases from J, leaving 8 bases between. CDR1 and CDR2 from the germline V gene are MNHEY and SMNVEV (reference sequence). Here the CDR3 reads CASSFDKTTNEKLFF. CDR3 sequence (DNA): TGTGCCAGCAGTTTTGACAAAACAACTAATGAAAAACTGTTTTTT.

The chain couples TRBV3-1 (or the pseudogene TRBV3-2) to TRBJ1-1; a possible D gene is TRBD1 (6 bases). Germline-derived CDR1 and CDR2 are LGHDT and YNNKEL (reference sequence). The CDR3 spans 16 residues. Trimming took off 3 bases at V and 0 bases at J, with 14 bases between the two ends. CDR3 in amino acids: CASSHRRGQLNTEAFF. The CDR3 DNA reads TGTGCCAGCAGCCACCGCAGAGGACAGTTGAACACTGAAGCTTTCTTT.

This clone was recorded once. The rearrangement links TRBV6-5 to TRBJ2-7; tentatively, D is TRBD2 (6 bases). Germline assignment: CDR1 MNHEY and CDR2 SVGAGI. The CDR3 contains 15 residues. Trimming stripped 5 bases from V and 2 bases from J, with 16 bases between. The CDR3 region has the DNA TGTGCCAGCAGTCGGACGGGACTCGCCGCCTACGAGCAGTACTTC. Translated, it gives CASSRTGLAAYEQYF.

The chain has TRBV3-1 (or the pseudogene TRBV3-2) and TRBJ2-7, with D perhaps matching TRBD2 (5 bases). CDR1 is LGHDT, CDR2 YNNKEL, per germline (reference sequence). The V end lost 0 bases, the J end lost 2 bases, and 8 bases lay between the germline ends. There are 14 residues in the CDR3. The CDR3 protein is CASSQDGGPYEQYF. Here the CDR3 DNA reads TGTGCCAGCAGCCAAGACGGCGGGCCCTACGAGCAGTACTTC.

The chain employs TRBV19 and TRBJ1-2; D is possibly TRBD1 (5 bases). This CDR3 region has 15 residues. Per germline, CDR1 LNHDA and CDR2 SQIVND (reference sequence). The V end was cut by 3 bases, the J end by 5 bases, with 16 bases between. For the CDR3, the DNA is TGTGCCAGTAGTATTAGGCGTGGGGCGTCGTATGGCTACACCTTC. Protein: CASSIRRGASYGYTF.

The CDR3 nucleotides are TGTGCCAGCAGAACGGGGGGCGGGGGGCCCCACAATGAGCAGTTCTTC. This gives the protein CASRTGGGGPHNEQFF. The V and J genes are TRBV28 and TRBJ2-1, with 8 bases fitting TRBD2. With 6 bases clipped from V and 5 bases from J, the junction kept 12 bases outside the gene matches. Per the germline V gene, CDR1 is MDHEN and CDR2 is SYDVKM. CDR3 size: 16 residues.

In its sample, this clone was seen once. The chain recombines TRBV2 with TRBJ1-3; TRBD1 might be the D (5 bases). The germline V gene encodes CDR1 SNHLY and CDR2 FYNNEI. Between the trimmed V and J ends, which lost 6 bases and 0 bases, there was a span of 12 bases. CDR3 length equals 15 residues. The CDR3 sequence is CASSPGTSSGNTIYF. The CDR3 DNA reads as TGTGCCAGCAGCCCGGGGACGAGCTCTGGAAACACCATATATTTT. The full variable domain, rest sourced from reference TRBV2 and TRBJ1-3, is EPEVTQTPSHQVTQMGQEVILRCVPISNHLYFYWYRQILGQKVEFLVSFYNNEISEKSEIFDDQFSVERPDGSNFTLKIRSTKLEDSAMYFCASSPGTSSGNTIYFGEGSWLTVV.

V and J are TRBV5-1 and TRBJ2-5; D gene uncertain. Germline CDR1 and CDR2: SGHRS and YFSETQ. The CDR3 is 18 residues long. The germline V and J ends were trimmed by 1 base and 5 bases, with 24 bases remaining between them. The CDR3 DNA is TGCGCCAGCAGCTTGTCCGGCCTTGAAAATACCCTCCGGGAGACCCAGTACTTC. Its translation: CASSLSGLENTLRETQYF. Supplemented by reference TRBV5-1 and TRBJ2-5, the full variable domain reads KAGVTQTPRYLIKTRGQQVTLSCSPISGHRSVSWYQQTPGQGLQFLFEYFSETQRNKGNFPGRFSGRQFSNSRSEMNVSTLELGDSALYLCASSLSGLENTLRETQYFGPGTRLLVL.

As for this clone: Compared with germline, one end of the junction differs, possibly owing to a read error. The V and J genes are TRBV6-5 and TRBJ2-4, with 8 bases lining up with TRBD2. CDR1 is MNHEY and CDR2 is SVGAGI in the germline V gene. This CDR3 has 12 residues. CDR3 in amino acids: CASSYSLSSGAF. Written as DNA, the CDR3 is TGTGCCAGCAGTTACTCGTTAAGTAGCGGGGCCTTC.

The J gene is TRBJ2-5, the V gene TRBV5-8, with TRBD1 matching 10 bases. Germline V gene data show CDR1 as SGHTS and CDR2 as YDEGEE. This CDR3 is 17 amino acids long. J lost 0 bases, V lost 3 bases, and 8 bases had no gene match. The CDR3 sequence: CASSSDRGQVYQETQYF. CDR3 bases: TGTGCCAGCAGCTCCGACAGGGGGCAGGTGTACCAAGAGACCCAGTACTTC.

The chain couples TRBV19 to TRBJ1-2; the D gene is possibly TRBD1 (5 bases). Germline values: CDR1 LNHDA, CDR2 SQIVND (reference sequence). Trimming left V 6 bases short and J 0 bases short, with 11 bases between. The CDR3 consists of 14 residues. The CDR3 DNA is TGTGCCAGTAGCCGGGGGTACTCTAACTATGGCTACACCTTC. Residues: CASSRGYSNYGYTF.

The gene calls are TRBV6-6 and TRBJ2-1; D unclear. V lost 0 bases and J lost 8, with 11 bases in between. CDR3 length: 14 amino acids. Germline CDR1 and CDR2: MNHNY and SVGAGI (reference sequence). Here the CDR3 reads CASSYSKSRDEQFF. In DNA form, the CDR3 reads TGTGCCAGCAGTTACTCGAAGTCTAGGGATGAGCAGTTCTTC.

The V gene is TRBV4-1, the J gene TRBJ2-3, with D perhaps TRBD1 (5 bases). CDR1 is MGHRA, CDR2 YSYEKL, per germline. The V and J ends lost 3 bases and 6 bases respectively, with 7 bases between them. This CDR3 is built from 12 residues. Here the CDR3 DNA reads TGCGCCAGCAGCCAGACAGCCGATACGCAGTATTTT. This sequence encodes CASSQTADTQYF.

The CDR3 sequence is CASSQDRGIQYF. CDR3 bases: TGTGCCAGCAGCCAAGATCGGGGGATTCAGTACTTC. The J gene is TRBJ2-4, the V gene TRBV3-1 (or the pseudogene TRBV3-2), with D possibly matching TRBD2 (6 bases). Trimming took off 0 bases at V and 10 bases at J, with 7 bases between the two ends. There are 12 residues in the CDR3. Germline assignment: CDR1 LGHDT and CDR2 YNNKEL (reference sequence).

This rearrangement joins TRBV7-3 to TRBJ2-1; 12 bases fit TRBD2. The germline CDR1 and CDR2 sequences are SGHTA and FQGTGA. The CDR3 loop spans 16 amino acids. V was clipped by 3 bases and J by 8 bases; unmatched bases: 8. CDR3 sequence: CASSFNLAGGQDEQFF. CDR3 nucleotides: TGTGCCAGCAGCTTTAATCTAGCGGGAGGGCAAGATGAGCAGTTCTTC.

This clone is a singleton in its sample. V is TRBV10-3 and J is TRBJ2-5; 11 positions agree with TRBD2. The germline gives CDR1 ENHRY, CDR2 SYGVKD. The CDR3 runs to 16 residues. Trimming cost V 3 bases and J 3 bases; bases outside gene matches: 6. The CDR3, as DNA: TGTGCCATCAGTGATGGGGCTAGCGGGAGGAAAGAGACCCAGTACTTC. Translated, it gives CAISDGASGRKETQYF.

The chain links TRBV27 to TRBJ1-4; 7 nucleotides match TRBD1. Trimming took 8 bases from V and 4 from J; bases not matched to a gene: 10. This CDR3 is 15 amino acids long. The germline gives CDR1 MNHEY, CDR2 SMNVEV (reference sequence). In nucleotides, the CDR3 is TGTGCCAGCCGATCCCGGGACAGACTTAATGAAAAACTGTTTTTT. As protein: CASRSRDRLNEKLFF.

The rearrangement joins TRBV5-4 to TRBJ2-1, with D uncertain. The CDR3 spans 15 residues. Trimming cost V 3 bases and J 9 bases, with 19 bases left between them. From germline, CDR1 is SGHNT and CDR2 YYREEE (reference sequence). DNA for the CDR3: TGTGCCAGCAGCTCAAGACTCACTAATAACCTTGAGCAGTTCTTC. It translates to CASSSRLTNNLEQFF.